Listed here are 14 T cell receptor beta chains from one sample, sequenced in a study of blood T cells in healthy people across ages. A second PCR of about 7 to 12 cycles used a sample-barcoded 5' primer and a J-beta primer mix. In TCRdb, the 5' RACE reads were re-called with MiXCR into one record per CDR3 protein. The data contain about 1.7 million distinct CDR3 sequences, roughly 27% of them seen just once; the ten biggest clones take up about 7.7%. Sequencing was carried out using blood. The receptor source for this set is a woman aged 25-40 years in good health.

In this sample, this clonotype turned up many times. The rearrangement joins TRBV6-5 to TRBJ2-7; TRBD1 agrees at 10 bases. Trimming at V came to 2 bases and at J to 1 base, leaving 5 bases not matched to a gene. The CDR3 totals 16 residues. Looked up from germline, CDR1 is MNHEY and CDR2 is SVGAGI. CDR3 DNA sequence: TGTGCCAGCAGTTACACCGGGACAGGGGTTTCCTACGAGCAGTACTTC. Translated: CASSYTGTGVSYEQYF.

The V and J genes are TRBV11-2 and TRBJ1-2; 7 bases are shared with TRBD1. Per germline, CDR1 SGHAT and CDR2 FQNNGV. V was pared by 5 bases and J by 4 bases, with 7 bases of the junction left unmatched. This CDR3 spans 14 amino acids. The chain's CDR3 is CASSGPRQGYGYTF. CDR3 in DNA: TGTGCCAGCAGCGGCCCCAGACAGGGCTATGGCTACACCTTC.

The gene calls are TRBV25-1 and TRBJ2-1; D is unresolved. Trimming removed 3 bases from V and 8 bases from J, with 5 bases in between. Germline assignment: CDR1 MGHDK and CDR2 SYGVNS. This CDR3 has 11 amino acids. The CDR3 region is CASSDTYEQFF. CDR3 DNA: TGTGCCAGCAGTGACACATATGAGCAGTTCTTC.

This clonotype was observed at least ten times. The V and J genes are TRBV12-3 or TRBV12-4 and TRBJ2-7, with 8 bases identical to TRBD1. CDR3 size: 14 residues. V shed 6 bases and J 3 bases; nucleotides not matched to a gene: 7. CDR3 protein: CASRTGTGDYEQYF. DNA of the CDR3: TGTGCCAGCAGGACCGGGACAGGAGACTACGAGCAGTACTTC.

This clonotype was detected many times. The CDR3 DNA sequence: TGCAGCGTTGCGCCCTGGACAGGGGGCTCCTACGAGCAGTACTTC. Translated: CSVAPWTGGSYEQYF. This chain uses TRBV29-1 with TRBJ2-7; 10 bases fit TRBD1. The germline CDR1 and CDR2 sequences are SQVTM and ANQGSEA. J lost 0 bases, V lost 4 bases, and 6 bases had no gene match. This CDR3 contains 15 residues.

The V call is TRBV7-9, the J call TRBJ2-7; 8 bases agree with TRBD1. J was trimmed by 4 bases and V by 4 bases; bases with no gene match: 18. CDR3 length equals 18 residues. In germline, CDR1 is SEHNR, CDR2 FQNEAQ (reference sequence). The CDR3, as DNA: TGTGCCAGCAGCTATGACAGGGGCCGGACCTGGCCCGTTTACGAGCAGTACTTC. Encoded protein: CASSYDRGRTWPVYEQYF. The complete variable domain, with remaining parts taken from reference TRBV7-9 and TRBJ2-7, reads DTGVSQNPRHKITKRGQNVTFRCDPISEHNRLYWYRQTLGQGPEFLTYFQNEAQLEKSRLLSDRFSAERPKGSFSTLEIQRTEQGDSAMYLCASSYDRGRTWPVYEQYFGPGTRLTVT.

The rearrangement joins TRBV12-3 or TRBV12-4 to TRBJ1-2, with TRBD1 identical over 7 bases. This CDR3 spans 15 amino acids. J was trimmed by 5 bases and V by 3 bases; bases with no gene match: 9. CDR3 sequence: CASSFRDSPVYGYTF. The CDR3 region has the DNA TGTGCCAGCAGTTTCCGGGACAGCCCTGTGTATGGCTACACCTTC.

This clonotype has only a few counts. The CDR3 spells CASSTFSGAQETQYF. CDR3 nucleotides: TGTGCCAGCAGCACCTTTAGCGGGGCCCAAGAGACCCAGTACTTC. The rearrangement links TRBV7-9 to TRBJ2-5, with 8 bases identical to TRBD2. Germline CDR1 reads SEHNR; CDR2 reads FQNEAQ (reference sequence). The CDR3 has 15 residues. Trimming removed 5 bases from V and 1 base from J; junction bases left unmatched: 6.

V is TRBV30 and J is TRBJ1-1, with D uncertain. The CDR3 sequence is 11 residues long. Trimming stripped 5 bases from V and 0 bases from J, with 4 bases between. Germline assignment: CDR1 GTSNPN and CDR2 SVGIG (reference sequence). As DNA, the CDR3 is TGTGCCTGGGACATGAACACTGAAGCTTTCTTT. Translated, it gives CAWDMNTEAFF. The full variable domain, rest sourced from reference TRBV30 and TRBJ1-1, is SQTIHQWPATLVQPVGSPLSLECTVEGTSNPNLYWYRQAAGRGLQLLFYSVGIGQISSEVPQNLSASRPQDRQFILSSKKLLLSDSGFYLCAWDMNTEAFFGQGTRLTVV.

This clonotype was found a few times. The chain combines TRBV10-2 with TRBJ2-5, with D maybe TRBD2 (6 bases). V was pared by 8 bases and J by 5 bases, with 18 bases between. Germline V gene lookup returns CDR1 WSHSY and CDR2 SAAADI. The CDR3 spans 14 residues. CDR3 nucleotides: TGCGCCAGCCAGATCTACGGCGGAGGGGAGACCCAGTACTTC. Its protein product is CASQIYGGGETQYF.

This sequence joins TRBV7-3 and TRBJ2-1; 8 nucleotides align to TRBD1. J gave up 7 bases and V 5 bases, and 13 bases lay outside the gene matches. Germline-derived CDR1 and CDR2 are SGHTA and FQGTGA. CDR3 size: 16 residues. The CDR3 DNA follows: TGTGCCAGCAGCACCTCCGGGACAGGCCCCCTGAATGAGCAGTTCTTC. Translating it yields CASSTSGTGPLNEQFF.

This clonotype was seen at least ten times. The rearrangement uses TRBV5-1 and TRBJ2-7; D possibly corresponds to TRBD1 (6 bases). Germline V lookup: CDR1 SGHRS, CDR2 YFSETQ. CDR3 length: 14 residues. V lost 1 base and J lost 0, with 8 bases in between. The DNA for the CDR3 is TGCGCCAGCAGCTTGACGGGACACTCCTACGAGCAGTACTTC. Residues: CASSLTGHSYEQYF. Using reference TRBV5-1 and TRBJ2-7 for the parts outside the CDR3, the full variable domain is KAGVTQTPRYLIKTRGQQVTLSCSPISGHRSVSWYQQTPGQGLQFLFEYFSETQRNKGNFPGRFSGRQFSNSRSEMNVSTLELGDSALYLCASSLTGHSYEQYFGPGTRLTVT.

This clonotype was seen a few times. V and J are TRBV12-3 or TRBV12-4 and TRBJ2-7; D gene uncertain. V was pared by 3 bases and J by 7 bases, with 13 bases between. CDR3 length equals 13 residues. Here the CDR3 reads CASSFRPDREQYF. As DNA, the CDR3 is TGTGCCAGCAGTTTTAGGCCGGACCGAGAGCAGTACTTC.

V usage is TRBV20-1 and J usage is TRBJ2-2; TRBD2 might be the D (6 bases). The V end lost 2 bases, the J end lost 5 bases, and 12 bases lay between the germline ends. The CDR3 covers 14 residues. The germline gives CDR1 DFQATT, CDR2 SNEGSKA (reference sequence). DNA for the CDR3: TGCAGTGCTAGAATAACTAGCAGAACCGGGGAGCTGTTTTTT. Protein: CSARITSRTGELFF.